The 16 T cell receptor beta chains below all came from one sample that was sequenced in a study of T cell responses to AZD1222 COVID-19 vaccine. Some clones are missing from TCRdb's copy, which holds only in-frame ones; the method was immunoSEQ multiplex PCR. The sample has 120,000 to 150,000 clones, 80% to 95% seen once. The material sequenced was peripheral blood, taken on day 0 of MenACWY control vaccination. These receptors were taken from an adult in good health.

This clone has just a few counts. The chain carries TRBV7-2 and TRBJ1-4; 12 bases fit TRBD1. The J segment lost 7 bases and the V segment lost 3 bases, leaving 9 bases of the junction unmatched. This CDR3 spans 17 amino acids. Germline CDR1 reads SGHTA; CDR2 reads FQGNSA. For the CDR3, the DNA is TGTGCCAGCAGCTTGGTGGGACAGGGGGCAATAAGTGAAAAACTGTTTTTT. Amino acids: CASSLVGQGAISEKLFF.

This clone was found once. V usage is TRBV6-6 and J usage is TRBJ2-7; D is perhaps TRBD2 (5 bases). Trimming took 6 bases from V and 7 from J, leaving 10 bases between them. Germline values: CDR1 MNHNY, CDR2 SVGAGI (reference sequence). The CDR3 spans 11 residues. CDR3 residues: CASRSTGEQYF. The CDR3 DNA reads TGTGCCAGCAGAAGTACGGGGGAGCAGTACTTC.

This sequence joins TRBV5-6 and TRBJ1-4, with a tentative D call TRBD1 (6 bases). Looked up from germline, CDR1 is SGHDT and CDR2 is YYEEEE. V lost 4 bases, J lost 8 bases, and 15 bases lay in between. CDR3 length: 14 amino acids. In nucleotides, the CDR3 is TGTGCCAGCAGCCTCAGGGGATCGGGAGAAAAACTGTTTTTT. This translates into CASSLRGSGEKLFF.

This rearrangement joins TRBV2 to TRBJ1-1; TRBD1 agrees at 8 bases. This CDR3 has 12 residues. CDR1 is SNHLY and CDR2 is FYNNEI in the germline V gene. With 4 bases clipped from V and 7 bases from J, the junction kept 2 bases outside the gene matches. The CDR3 DNA reads as TGTGCCAGCAGTGGACAGGGGATTGAAGCTTTCTTT. Amino acids: CASSGQGIEAFF. Full variable domain (remainder filled in from reference TRBV2 and TRBJ1-1): EPEVTQTPSHQVTQMGQEVILRCVPISNHLYFYWYRQILGQKVEFLVSFYNNEISEKSEIFDDQFSVERPDGSNFTLKIRSTKLEDSAMYFCASSGQGIEAFFGQGTRLTVV.

V and J are TRBV14 and TRBJ1-1; 9 nucleotides align to TRBD1. The CDR3 covers 13 residues. Germline CDR1 and CDR2: SGHDN and FVKESK. J was trimmed by 6 bases and V by 1 base; bases with no gene match: 0. This chain's CDR3 is CASSQGQGAEAFF. The CDR3 nucleotides are TGTGCCAGCAGCCAAGGACAGGGGGCTGAAGCTTTCTTT.

The genes are TRBV24-1 and TRBJ2-2; 14 nucleotides align to TRBD2. The CDR3 totals 15 residues. Trimming cost V 9 bases and J 5 bases; bases outside gene matches: 4. Germline CDR1 reads KGHDR; CDR2 reads SFDVKD. The CDR3 sequence is CATGGLAGATGELFF. CDR3 nucleotide sequence: TGTGCCACCGGGGGACTAGCGGGAGCGACCGGGGAGCTGTTTTTT.

This chain uses TRBV24-1 with TRBJ2-2; no reliable D call. The germline V gene has CDR1 KGHDR and CDR2 SFDVKD. CDR3 length: 12 residues. Trimming removed 4 bases from V and 7 bases from J, with 6 bases in between. This CDR3 is CATSDGGGELFF. The CDR3, as DNA: TGTGCCACCAGTGACGGTGGCGGGGAGCTGTTTTTT.

About this clone: This sample includes further DNA sequences coding for the same CDR3. DNA for the CDR3: TGCGCCAGCAGCCAAGTTGGTAGCAATCAGCCCCAGCATTTT. Its protein is CASSQVGSNQPQHF. The chain links TRBV4-1 to TRBJ1-5; D gene uncertain. The ends were cut back, 1 base at V and 0 bases at J, with 4 bases in the middle. The CDR3 sequence is 14 residues long. Germline V gene lookup returns CDR1 MGHRA and CDR2 YSYEKL.

This chain uses TRBV7-9 with TRBJ1-1, with 9 positions matching TRBD1. Germline CDR1 is SEHNR and CDR2 is FQNEAQ (reference sequence). The length of the CDR3 is 19 residues. The V gene end was trimmed by 6 bases and the J gene end by 1 base; junction bases not matched to a gene: 18. CDR3 sequence reads: CASRGREGTGWRTNTEAFF. The CDR3 DNA is TGTGCCAGCAGGGGGAGGGAAGGGACAGGGTGGAGGACGAACACTGAAGCTTTCTTT.

The rearrangement joins TRBV28 to TRBJ1-1, with D possibly being TRBD1 (6 bases). The V end lost 6 bases, the J end lost 5 bases, and 19 bases lay between the germline ends. Germline assignment: CDR1 MDHEN and CDR2 SYDVKM. This CDR3 region has 15 residues. The CDR3 region is CASRMLGVGGTEAFF. The CDR3 region has the DNA TGTGCCAGCAGAATGCTGGGGGTAGGGGGGACTGAAGCTTTCTTT.

The chain has TRBV6-1 and TRBJ2-7; D remains unclear. Germline V CDR1 and CDR2: MNHNS, SASEGT. V was cut by 1 base and J by 2 bases, with 6 bases left in between. The CDR3 extends over 13 amino acids. CDR3 sequence reads: CASSEVGTYEQYF. In nucleotides, the CDR3 is TGTGCCAGCAGTGAAGTAGGGACCTACGAGCAGTACTTC.

The gene calls are TRBV19 and TRBJ2-7, with D tentatively TRBD1 or TRBD2 (5 bases each). The germline V gene has CDR1 LNHDA and CDR2 SQIVND (reference sequence). V was trimmed by 4 bases and J by 5 bases, leaving 15 bases between them. The CDR3 runs 14 residues. The CDR3 DNA sequence: TGTGCCAGTAGTACCCCCGGCAGGGACCACGAGCAGTACTTC. It specifies CASSTPGRDHEQYF.

This chain uses TRBV7-2 with TRBJ1-5, with 9 bases that match TRBD1. This CDR3 region has 14 residues. V was pared by 5 bases and J by 5 bases, with 4 bases of the junction left unmatched. Germline V lookup: CDR1 SGHTA, CDR2 FQGNSA. The CDR3 DNA reads as TGTGCCAGCAGCCTGGGACAGGGCCATCAGCCCCAGCATTTT. This codes for CASSLGQGHQPQHF.

This sequence joins TRBV3-1 (or the pseudogene TRBV3-2) and TRBJ1-6, with a tentative D call TRBD1 (6 bases). The V and J ends lost 1 base and 7 bases respectively, with 11 bases between them. CDR3 length equals 15 residues. Germline assignment: CDR1 LGHDT and CDR2 YNNKEL (reference sequence). The CDR3 is CASSQGQEGNSPLHF. The CDR3 DNA reads TGTGCCAGCAGCCAAGGACAGGAGGGGAATTCACCCCTCCACTTT.

This clone has only one observation. DNA for the CDR3: TGTGCCAGCAGTGAAGCTCGGAACAGGGAGGAGACCCAGTACTTC. Translation: CASSEARNREETQYF. The J gene is TRBJ2-5, the V gene TRBV6-1, with D tentatively TRBD1 (6 bases). Trimming left V 0 bases short and J 5 bases short, with 13 bases between. This CDR3 is 15 amino acids long. Germline V lookup: CDR1 MNHNS, CDR2 SASEGT.

This chain links TRBV7-9 with TRBJ2-7; 7 bases are shared with TRBD1. Per germline, CDR1 SEHNR and CDR2 FQNEAQ (reference sequence). The CDR3 consists of 16 residues. Trimming at V came to 0 bases and at J to 2 bases, leaving 7 bases not matched to a gene. CDR3 bases: TGTGCCAGCAGCTTAGCTCAGGGGACAGCGACCTACGAGCAGTACTTC. Its translation: CASSLAQGTATYEQYF.